This T cell receptor (beta chain) was identified in a study of shared clonotypes between healthy human individuals. The table lists this clone with a few counts. Antigen specificity is unknown. Per the authors' pipeline: ImmunoSEQ output held junction-only sequences without quality scores, so filtering differed. Assay used: immunoSEQ multiplex PCR; TCRdb lists only in-frame clones, some missing. Clonal size and the V and J genes are those of that table, whereas D and trimming came from the DNA. The table records approximately 1.5 million clones, approximately 98.5% of them present only once. Study-wide points: A limitation of the genetic and exposure-history diversity represented arose from few donors. Unshared clonotypes carried lower generation probabilities than those common to all four donors. Among a few donors, approximately 5% of naive CD4 clonotypes were found in common.

With V trimmed by 2 bases and J by 8 bases, 11 bases remained unmatched. CDR3 length: 15 amino acids. Germline lookup yields CDR1 SGHKS and CDR2 YYEKEE (reference sequence). This TCR derives from a man aged 25 to 40 in good health. The chain carries TRBV5-5 and TRBJ2-5; TRBD1 matches 8 bases. Sequencing was done on a sample of naive CD4+ T cells sorted from blood. Documented subset: CD45RA+ positively selected. This CDR3 is CASSLIFGQGITQYF. The CDR3, as DNA: TGTGCCAGCAGCTTAATATTCGGACAGGGTATAACCCAGTACTTC.